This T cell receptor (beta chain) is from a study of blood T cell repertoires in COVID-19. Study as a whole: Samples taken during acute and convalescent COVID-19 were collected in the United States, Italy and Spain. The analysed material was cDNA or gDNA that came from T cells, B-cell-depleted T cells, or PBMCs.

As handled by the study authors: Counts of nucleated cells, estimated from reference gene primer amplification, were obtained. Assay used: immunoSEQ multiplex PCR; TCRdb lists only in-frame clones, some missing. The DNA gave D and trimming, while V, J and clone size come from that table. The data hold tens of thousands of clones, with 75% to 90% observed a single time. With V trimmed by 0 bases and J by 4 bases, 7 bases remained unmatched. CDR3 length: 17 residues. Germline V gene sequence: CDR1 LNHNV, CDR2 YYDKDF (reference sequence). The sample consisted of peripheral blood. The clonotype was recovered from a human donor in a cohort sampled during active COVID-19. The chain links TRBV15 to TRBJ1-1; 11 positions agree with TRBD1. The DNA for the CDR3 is TGTGCCACCAGCAGAGATTTGGACAGGGGGCATTTCACTGAAGCTTTCTTT. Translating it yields CATSRDLDRGHFTEAFF.